This T cell receptor beta chain was obtained from a study of cytomegalovirus exposure and HLA in healthy donors. General study results and limits: Some V segments, TRBV6-2 and TRBV6-3 among them, were indistinguishable and were therefore excluded. Specificity for CMV antigens was confirmed in vitro for a few of the CMV-associated chains. Associated with cytomegalovirus, according to the listing, were 150 to 200 TCR beta chains.

This PCR relied on a set of 60 Vbeta primers and 13 Jbeta primers. Profiling relied on immunoSEQ multiplex PCR, and the TCRdb table lists in-frame clones only, not all of them. The sample includes approximately 170,000 clones, approximately 82% of them seen just once. As concerns this clone: Its target is unknown.

Germline-derived CDR1 and CDR2 are SGDLS and YYNGEE. Trimming took 3 bases from V and 6 from J; bases not matched to a gene: 5. This CDR3 is built from 15 residues. Sequenced: PBMCs. This sequence joins TRBV9 and TRBJ1-6; 8 nucleotides align to TRBD1. The sequence derives from a male donor in good health and CMV-seronegative. The CDR3 region is CASSARTGSNSPLHF. The DNA for the CDR3 is TGTGCCAGCAGCGCTAGGACAGGGTCTAATTCACCCCTCCACTTT. The full variable domain, in which reference TRBV9 and TRBJ1-6 provide the parts outside the CDR3, is DSGVTQTPKHLITATGQRVTLRCSPRSGDLSVYWYQQSLDQGLQFLIQYYNGEERAKGNILERFSAQQFPDLHSELNLSSLELGDSALYFCASSARTGSNSPLHFGNGTRLTVT.